The 3 T cell receptor beta chains reported below all come from one sample, sequenced in a study of blood T cell repertoires in COVID-19. TCRdb's copy holds only in-frame clones and misses some; the assay was immunoSEQ multiplex PCR. The sample records about 150,000 clones, about 85% being singletons. The specimen sequenced was peripheral blood. Receptors were obtained from a human donor with acute or convalescent COVID-19. The donor label of this sample is uncertain.

This chain joins TRBV28 and TRBJ1-5; the D gene is possibly TRBD1 (6 bases). The V and J ends lost 5 bases and 6 bases respectively, with 14 bases between them. Germline CDR1 reads MDHEN; CDR2 reads SYDVKM. This CDR3 comprises 14 residues. CDR3 sequence: CASSPGGAVQPQHF. The CDR3 nucleotides read TGTGCCAGCAGTCCGGGGGGCGCCGTTCAGCCCCAGCATTTT.

The V and J genes are TRBV5-1 and TRBJ1-1, with D possibly matching TRBD1 (6 bases). V was trimmed by 3 bases and J by 1 base, leaving 13 bases between them. Germline V gene data show CDR1 as SGHRS and CDR2 as YFSETQ. The CDR3 covers 15 residues. The CDR3 sequence is CASSSVTGSNTEAFF. CDR3 nucleotides: TGCGCCAGCAGCTCGGTGACAGGATCGAACACTGAAGCTTTCTTT.

This clone was recorded only once. The chain uses TRBV27 and TRBJ2-4, with D perhaps matching TRBD1 (5 bases). There are 14 residues in the CDR3. Germline-derived CDR1 and CDR2 are MNHEY and SMNVEV (reference sequence). The V and J ends lost 2 bases and 13 bases respectively, with 18 bases between them. The CDR3 spells CASSLAAGRLDQYF. CDR3 in DNA: TGTGCCAGCAGTTTAGCGGCAGGGCGGCTCGACCAGTACTTC.